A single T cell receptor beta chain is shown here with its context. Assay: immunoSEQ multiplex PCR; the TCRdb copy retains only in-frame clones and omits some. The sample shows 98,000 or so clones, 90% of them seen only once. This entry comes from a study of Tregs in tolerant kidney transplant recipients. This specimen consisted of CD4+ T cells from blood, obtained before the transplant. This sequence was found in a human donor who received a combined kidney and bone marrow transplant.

This CDR3 reads CASSFLNTIYF. CDR3 DNA: TGCGCCAGCAGCTTCCTAAACACCATATATTTT. This chain connects TRBV5-1 to TRBJ1-3; D gene ambiguous. Germline V CDR1 and CDR2: SGHRS, YFSETQ. Trimming cost V 2 bases and J 6 bases, with 3 bases left between them. The length of the CDR3 is 11 residues.